This T cell receptor (beta chain) comes out of a study of shared clonotypes between healthy human individuals. CDR1 LNHDA and CDR2 SQIVND come from the germline V gene (reference sequence). The trim removed 2 bases at V and 6 bases at J, leaving 11 bases unmatched. The CDR3 consists of 16 residues. The authors' processing: Quality scores were absent from the junction-only immunoSEQ sequences, so filtering differed. Libraries were prepared by immunoSEQ multiplex PCR; TCRdb keeps only in-frame clonotypes and omits some of them. That table is the source of V, J and clone size, and D and trimming were worked out from the DNA. The sample lists around 500,000 clones; roughly 80% were seen once.

The V gene is TRBV19, the J gene TRBJ2-3, with 7 bases lining up with TRBD1. This clonotype was sampled from a woman aged 40 to 50 in good health. Some clones in this sample may be carry-over from other donors' samples. The sequencing sample was made of PBMCs. The CDR3 sequence is CASSITGAGGEDTQYF. CDR3 coding DNA: TGTGCCAGTAGTATAACAGGGGCAGGGGGTGAGGATACGCAGTATTTT.